This entry lists 30 T cell receptor beta chains sequenced from one sample in a study of T cell repertoires in cytomegalovirus infection. TCRdb itself ran the reads through MiXCR, one entry per CDR3 protein. The table lists about 570,000 distinct CDR3 sequences, 35% to 50% of them singletons. Their specific antigens are unknown. This material consisted of cultured PBMCs, taken from culture after CMV antigen stimulation. The receptors here all came from a human donor in good health (CMV status not recorded). Some clones in this sample may be carry-over from other donors' samples.

The gene calls are TRBV6-1 and TRBJ2-5; 9 nucleotides align to TRBD1. The ends lost 6 bases at V and 3 bases at J; junction bases unmatched: 8. The CDR3 extends over 15 amino acids. The germline V gene has CDR1 MNHNS and CDR2 SASEGT. CDR3 in amino acids: CASRAPGDREETQYF. CDR3 sequence (DNA): TGTGCCAGCAGGGCCCCGGGGGACAGGGAAGAGACCCAGTACTTC.

This sequence joins TRBV12-3 or TRBV12-4 and TRBJ2-2; the D is unclear. The CDR3 loop spans 13 amino acids. The germline V and J ends were trimmed by 5 bases and 5 bases, with 9 bases remaining between them. The CDR3 protein is CASSGWRTGELFF. In nucleotides, the CDR3 is TGTGCCAGCAGTGGGTGGAGAACCGGGGAGCTGTTTTTT.

The genes are TRBV19 and TRBJ1-6; perhaps TRBD1 as D (5 bases). The CDR3 has 14 amino acids. Trimming shortened V by 3 bases and J by 7 bases, and 10 bases separated the two germline ends. Germline V gene sequence: CDR1 LNHDA, CDR2 SQIVND (reference sequence). DNA of the CDR3: TGTGCCAGTAGTATTCGGCAGGGCAATTCACCCCTCCACTTT. Translating gives CASSIRQGNSPLHF.

This clonotype was counted between two and nine times. The chain links TRBV20-1 to TRBJ2-7; D might be TRBD1 (6 bases). This CDR3 has 16 amino acids. Trimming stripped 0 bases from V and 4 bases from J, with 19 bases between. Germline V gene lookup returns CDR1 DFQATT and CDR2 SNEGSKA (reference sequence). CDR3 nucleotides: TGCAGTGCTAGAGATTTCCCTGTCCAGGGGCGTTACGAGCAGTACTTC. It encodes CSARDFPVQGRYEQYF.

The chain couples TRBV2 to TRBJ1-5; D is undetermined. The CDR3 loop spans 14 amino acids. The V gene's germline CDR1 is SNHLY and CDR2 FYNNEI. V was clipped by 2 bases and J by 2 bases, with 7 bases between them. CDR3 amino acids: CASSEYAGNQPQHF. CDR3 DNA sequence: TGTGCCAGCAGTGAATATGCCGGCAATCAGCCCCAGCATTTT.

This clonotype has more than one count but fewer than ten. This chain uses TRBV2 with TRBJ1-3; D is undetermined. Germline assignment: CDR1 SNHLY and CDR2 FYNNEI. The CDR3 totals 11 residues. The V end lost 6 bases, the J end lost 8 bases, and 8 bases lay between the germline ends. The DNA for the CDR3 is TGTGCCAGCAGCGGCGGAGACACCATATATTTT. Translated: CASSGGDTIYF.

The rearrangement uses TRBV18 and TRBJ1-2; unclear D gene. V was pared by 6 bases and J by 6 bases, with 14 bases between. The germline CDR1 and CDR2 sequences are KGHSH and LQKENI. The length of the CDR3 is 13 residues. The CDR3 protein is CASSEKSMDGYTF. The CDR3 DNA reads as TGTGCCAGCTCCGAAAAGTCCATGGATGGCTACACCTTC.

A single count supports this clonotype. Possible read error: a much larger clone is one base away. Because it lacks the conserved phenylalanine or tryptophan at the end, this CDR3 is likely a read error. The J gene is TRBJ1-6, the V gene TRBV7-2, with D possibly matching TRBD1 (5 bases). The length of the CDR3 is 19 residues. Germline-derived CDR1 and CDR2 are SGHTA and FQGNSA. V was pared by 2 bases and J by 4 bases, with 21 bases between. The CDR3 DNA follows: TGTGCCAGCAGCTTACTGTACACCCAAAATGGGGCATATAATTCACCCCTCCACCTT. Protein sequence: CASSLLYTQNGAYNSPLHL.

This clonotype showed up many times. V gene TRBV7-2 combines with J gene TRBJ2-2; 7 bases are a match to TRBD1. V gave up 5 bases and J gave up 13 bases; unmatched junction bases: 16. The CDR3 is 15 residues long. Germline loops: CDR1 SGHTA, CDR2 FQGNSA. The CDR3 reads CASSAPGGAMVRLFF. The CDR3 DNA sequence: TGTGCCAGCAGCGCCCCAGGGGGAGCTATGGTTAGGCTGTTTTTT.

This chain uses TRBV7-9 with TRBJ2-6; either TRBD1 or TRBD2 may supply D (5 bases each). In germline, CDR1 is SEHNR, CDR2 FQNEAQ (reference sequence). The CDR3 totals 15 residues. Trimming took off 5 bases at V and 2 bases at J, with 10 bases between the two ends. The chain's CDR3 is CASSNLGAGANVLTF. CDR3 DNA: TGTGCCAGCAGCAATCTGGGGGCTGGGGCCAACGTCCTGACTTTC.

V gene TRBV20-1 combines with J gene TRBJ2-3, with 9 bases that match TRBD1. J gave up 0 bases and V 5 bases, and 9 bases lay outside the gene matches. Per germline, CDR1 DFQATT and CDR2 SNEGSKA (reference sequence). CDR3 length: 16 residues. The CDR3 loop is CSAEDRGGPSTDTQYF. The CDR3 coding sequence is TGCAGTGCTGAGGACAGGGGCGGGCCCAGCACAGATACGCAGTATTTT.

Remarks on this clonotype: A much larger clone sits a single nucleotide away, making a read error possible. The genes are TRBV7-9 and TRBJ2-7; 8 bases line up with TRBD2. Per the germline V gene, CDR1 is SEHNR and CDR2 is FQNEAQ (reference sequence). This CDR3 has 16 residues. CDR3 nucleotides: TGTGCCAGCAGCTTAGAATGGGGACTAGTTCCCTACGGGCAGTACTTC. Protein product: CASSLEWGLVPYGQYF.

The chain combines TRBV20-1 with TRBJ1-2; D call uncertain. Between the trimmed V and J ends, which lost 6 bases and 4 bases, there was a span of 12 bases. This CDR3 comprises 12 residues. Germline loops: CDR1 DFQATT, CDR2 SNEGSKA (reference sequence). The CDR3 nucleotides are TGCAGTGCCCTCCAAAGTGCCTATGGCTACACCTTC. Translation gives CSALQSAYGYTF.

This clonotype was seen a few times. This chain joins TRBV7-6 and TRBJ1-4, with a possible D match to TRBD1 (5 bases). Germline-derived CDR1 and CDR2 are SGHVS and FNYEAQ. V lost 5 bases, J lost 6 bases, and 13 bases lay in between. The CDR3 contains 14 residues. The CDR3 DNA follows: TGTGCCAGCAGCGCGGGACTGGGCGATGAAAAACTGTTTTTT. Translated, it gives CASSAGLGDEKLFF.

This clonotype was counted a few times. This chain connects TRBV7-2 to TRBJ1-3, with D maybe TRBD1 (5 bases). Looked up from germline, CDR1 is SGHTA and CDR2 is FQGNSA. Between the trimmed V and J ends, which lost 4 bases and 3 bases, there was a span of 25 bases. The CDR3 has 19 residues. CDR3 coding DNA: TGTGCCAGCAGCTCAACCTGGGCAGGGTATACTCTGGATGGAAACACCATATATTTT. This translates into CASSSTWAGYTLDGNTIYF.

This chain joins TRBV30 and TRBJ1-2; no firm D call. From germline, CDR1 is GTSNPN and CDR2 SVGIG (reference sequence). V lost 3 bases and J 3 bases, leaving 14 bases between the germline ends. The CDR3 totals 14 residues. The CDR3 nucleotides are TGTGCCTGGAGCGGACGCCGGGGAGACTATGGCTACACCTTC. It encodes CAWSGRRGDYGYTF. Together with reference TRBV30 and TRBJ1-2, the CDR3 gives the full variable domain: SQTIHQWPATLVQPVGSPLSLECTVEGTSNPNLYWYRQAAGRGLQLLFYSVGIGQISSEVPQNLSASRPQDRQFILSSKKLLLSDSGFYLCAWSGRRGDYGYTFGSGTRLTVV.

This clonotype was observed a few times. The chain joins TRBV7-2 to TRBJ1-6; a possible D gene is TRBD1 (5 bases). CDR3 length equals 13 residues. The germline V gene encodes CDR1 SGHTA and CDR2 FQGNSA. The V gene lost 0 bases and the J gene lost 13 bases, with 10 bases spanning the gap. The CDR3 spells CASSLAVGPPLHF. The DNA of the CDR3 is TGTGCCAGCAGCTTAGCCGTGGGACCTCCCCTCCACTTT.

The sample holds a few counts of this clonotype. The chain uses TRBV7-8 and TRBJ2-4; D remains ambiguous. The CDR3 runs 16 residues. V lost 1 base and J lost 0, with 10 bases in between. From germline, CDR1 is SGHVS and CDR2 FQNEAQ. The CDR3 DNA reads TGTGCCAGCAGCTTAGTTGGGGTACTAGCCAAAAACATTCAGTACTTC. Translated, it gives CASSLVGVLAKNIQYF.

This chain joins TRBV6-2 or TRBV6-3 and TRBJ1-6, with D perhaps TRBD1 (6 bases). There are 16 residues in the CDR3. Germline V gene sequence: CDR1 MNHEY, CDR2 SVGEGT. The V gene lost 8 bases and the J gene lost 1 base, with 15 bases spanning the gap. CDR3 in amino acids: CASGGRGISYNSPLHF. The CDR3, as DNA: TGTGCCAGCGGCGGAAGGGGGATTTCCTATAATTCACCCCTCCACTTT.

V gene TRBV7-2 combines with J gene TRBJ2-7, with 8 bases that match TRBD1. V trimming: 5 bases; J trimming: 2 bases; junction bases outside the gene matches: 5. Germline V CDR1 and CDR2: SGHTA, FQGNSA. The CDR3 runs 14 residues. The CDR3 protein is CASSDRGGTYEQYF. CDR3 DNA sequence: TGTGCCAGCAGCGACAGGGGTGGGACCTACGAGCAGTACTTC. The whole variable domain, filled in from reference TRBV7-2 and TRBJ2-7, reads GAGVSQSPSNKVTEKGKDVELRCDPISGHTALYWYRQSLGQGLEFLIYFQGNSAPDKSGLPSDRFSAERTGGSVSTLTIQRTQQEDSAVYLCASSDRGGTYEQYFGPGTRLTVT.

The chain links TRBV7-9 to TRBJ1-2, with D possibly matching TRBD1 (5 bases). Germline lookup yields CDR1 SEHNR and CDR2 FQNEAQ (reference sequence). V dropped 1 base and J dropped 7 bases, with 10 bases sitting between them. The length of the CDR3 is 13 residues. Here the CDR3 reads CASSLETDTGYTF. DNA for the CDR3: TGTGCCAGCAGCTTAGAAACGGACACTGGCTACACCTTC.

This clonotype was seen only once. The junction shows a germline mismatch at one end, possibly a read error. The J gene is TRBJ1-5, the V gene TRBV5-6; no definite D call. The CDR3 extends over 15 amino acids. Germline lookup yields CDR1 SGHDT and CDR2 YYEEEE. CDR3 sequence: CASSLLRGSSQPQHF. CDR3 coding DNA: TGTGCCAGCAGCTTGTTGCGGGGTAGCAGTCAGCCCCAGCATTTT.

This clonotype was counted a single time. V gene TRBV15 combines with J gene TRBJ1-5; D is perhaps TRBD1 (5 bases). The germline V gene encodes CDR1 LNHNV and CDR2 YYDKDF (reference sequence). V gave up 3 bases and J gave up 0 bases, with 9 bases separating them. The CDR3 totals 15 residues. CDR3 region: CATSSDRNSNQPQHF. Here the CDR3 DNA reads TGTGCCACCAGCAGCGACAGAAATAGCAATCAGCCCCAGCATTTT.

This CDR3 reads CASSRDTSYGYTF. As DNA, the CDR3 is TGTGCCAGCAGCCGCGACACGTCCTATGGCTACACCTTC. The chain joins TRBV7-6 to TRBJ1-2, with no clear D. The CDR3 loop spans 13 amino acids. V was shortened by 5 bases and J by 4 bases, with 11 bases between the two germline ends. The germline CDR1 and CDR2 sequences are SGHVS and FNYEAQ.

Only one count was recorded for this clonotype. The rearrangement uses TRBV19 and TRBJ1-1; the D is unclear. In germline, CDR1 is LNHDA, CDR2 SQIVND (reference sequence). The CDR3 is made up of 15 amino acids. Trimming left V 7 bases short and J 0 bases short, with 15 bases between. The CDR3 DNA is TGTGCCAGTAATCCGTTGTGGGGAATGAACACTGAAGCTTTCTTT. It codes for CASNPLWGMNTEAFF.

This clonotype showed up just a few times. The chain carries TRBV12-3 or TRBV12-4 and TRBJ1-1; D gene ambiguous. The CDR3 loop spans 14 amino acids. V was clipped by 1 base and J by 3 bases, with 9 bases between them. The CDR3 DNA is TGTGCCAGCAGTTTAGGAGACACATACACTGAAGCTTTCTTT. Encoded protein: CASSLGDTYTEAFF.

This rearrangement joins TRBV12-3 or TRBV12-4 to TRBJ1-2; D is perhaps TRBD1 (5 bases). V lost 6 bases, J lost 1 base, and 24 bases lay in between. The CDR3 totals 18 residues. CDR3 sequence reads: CASREAGDRGGFNYGYTF. In DNA form, the CDR3 reads TGTGCCAGCAGGGAGGCCGGGGACCGCGGTGGTTTTAACTATGGCTACACCTTC.

This clonotype was recorded at least ten times. The chain recombines TRBV7-2 with TRBJ2-7; D is undetermined. The germline CDR1 and CDR2 sequences are SGHTA and FQGNSA. The CDR3 sequence is 13 residues long. V lost 3 bases and J lost 0, with 6 bases in between. As DNA, the CDR3 is TGTGCCAGCAGCTTCGGCAGCTCCTACGAGCAGTACTTC. It specifies CASSFGSSYEQYF.

V usage is TRBV6-5 and J usage is TRBJ1-4; 7 nucleotides agree with TRBD1. The CDR3 sequence is 16 residues long. The germline V gene has CDR1 MNHEY and CDR2 SVGAGI. Germline trimming cut 0 bases from V and 8 bases from J; bases unmatched to any gene: 9. The CDR3 nucleotides are TGTGCCAGCAGTTACTCTGCCTTGGCAGGGGGGGAAAAACTGTTTTTT. It translates to CASSYSALAGGEKLFF.

This clonotype was seen at least ten times. CDR3 amino acids: CASRGTGFGEAFF. The DNA for the CDR3 is TGTGCCAGCAGAGGGACAGGGTTTGGTGAAGCTTTCTTT. V usage is TRBV7-2 and J usage is TRBJ1-1, with 9 bases lining up with TRBD1. The CDR3 is 13 amino acids. With 6 bases clipped from V and 7 bases from J, the junction kept 6 bases outside the gene matches. CDR1 is SGHTA and CDR2 is FQGNSA in the germline V gene.